Listed below are T cell receptor beta chains from one sample, sequenced in a study of control samples from healthy donors and cancer patients. The method was immunoSEQ multiplex PCR; TCRdb's version includes in-frame clones alone and lacks a portion of them. The data show around 190,000 clones, with 90% seen just once and more than 1.3% held by the top ten. The specimen sequenced was blood. These receptors originate from a woman in her fifties or sixties in good health. Each CDR3 is given with its conserved first and last residue. A D gene is named only where the DNA matches it firmly. A row's size may be missing; if present it is once, few, many or a size class.

>TRBD1|TRBJ2-4|TRBV9|14|once
CASSVEGGDNIQYF
TGTGCCAGCAGCGTAGAAGGGGGCGACAACATTCAGTACTTC
>-|TRBJ2-7|TRBV10-3|12|-
CAISELAGEQYF
TGTGCCATCAGTGAACTAGCCGGTGAGCAGTACTTC
>-|TRBJ2-5|TRBV10-2|10|-
CASSGLTQYF
TGCGCCAGCAGTGGATTGACCCAGTACTTC
>TRBD1|TRBJ2-7|TRBV7-2|15|-
CASSPSGTDPYEQYF
TGTGCCAGCAGCCCGTCAGGGACAGATCCCTACGAGCAGTACTTC
>TRBD1|TRBJ1-6|TRBV2|14|few
CASLAGTASSPLHF
TGTGCCAGCCTTGCCGGGACAGCCTCCTCACCCCTCCACTTT
>-|TRBJ1-1|TRBV18|12|-
CASSLLGVEAFF
TGTGCCAGCTCACTGTTAGGTGTCGAAGCTTTCTTT
>TRBD2|TRBJ2-1|TRBV9|16|-
CASSVGGSGSGHEQFF
TGTGCCAGCAGCGTAGGGGGTAGCGGGAGTGGTCATGAGCAGTTCTTC
>-|TRBJ1-1|TRBV3-1/TRBV3-2|15|-
CASSQDSGMNTEAFF
TGTGCCAGCAGCCAAGACTCCGGCATGAACACTGAAGCTTTCTTT
>TRBD1|TRBJ1-3|TRBV7-8|17|-
CASSLMRTGVAGNTIYF
TGTGCCAGCAGCCTAATGCGGACAGGGGTAGCTGGAAACACCATATATTTT
>TRBD1|TRBJ1-5|TRBV19|17|-
CASSYTGGFGSGQPQHF
TGTGCCAGTAGTTACACAGGGGGCTTTGGTTCGGGCCAGCCCCAGCATTTT
>-|TRBJ1-4|TRBV28|12|-
CASSPRGEKLFF
TGTGCCAGCAGTCCACGGGGGGAAAAACTGTTTTTT
>-|TRBJ1-1|TRBV28|15|-
CASSLHSGLNTEAFF
TGTGCCAGCAGTTTACATTCCGGTTTGAACACTGAAGCTTTCTTT
>-|TRBJ1-2|TRBV3-1/TRBV3-2|13|-
CASSQGAGYGYTF
TGTGCCAGCAGCCAGGGGGCCGGCTATGGCTACACCTTC
>TRBD2|TRBJ2-3|TRBV10-3|16|-
CAISELSSGSTDTQYF
TGTGCCATCAGTGAGTTGTCTAGCGGAAGCACAGATACGCAGTATTTT
>-|TRBJ1-1|TRBV6-5|10|-
CASRDTEAFF
TGTGCCAGCAGAGACACTGAAGCTTTCTTT